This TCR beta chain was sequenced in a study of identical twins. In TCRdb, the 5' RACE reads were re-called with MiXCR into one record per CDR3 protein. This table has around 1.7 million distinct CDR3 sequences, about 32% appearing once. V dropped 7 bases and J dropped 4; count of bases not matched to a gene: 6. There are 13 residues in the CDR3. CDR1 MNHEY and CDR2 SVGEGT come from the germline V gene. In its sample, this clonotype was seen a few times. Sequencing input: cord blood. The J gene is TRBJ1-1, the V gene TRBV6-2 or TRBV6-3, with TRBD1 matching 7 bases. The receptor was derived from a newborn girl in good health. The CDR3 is CASTQTGTTEAFF. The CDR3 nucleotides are TGTGCCAGCACCCAGACAGGGACCACTGAAGCTTTCTTT.